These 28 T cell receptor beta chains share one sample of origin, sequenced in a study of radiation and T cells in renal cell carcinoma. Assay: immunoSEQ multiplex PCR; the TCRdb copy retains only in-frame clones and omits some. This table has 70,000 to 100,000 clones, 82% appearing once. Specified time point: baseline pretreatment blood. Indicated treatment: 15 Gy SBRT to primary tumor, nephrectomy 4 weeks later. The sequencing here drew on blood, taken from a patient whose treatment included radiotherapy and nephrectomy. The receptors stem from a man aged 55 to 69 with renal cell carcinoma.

The CDR3: CASSYSGTSDPGEQFF. The CDR3 region has the DNA TGCGCCAGCAGTTATTCCGGGACTAGCGACCCCGGAGAGCAGTTCTTC. The chain has TRBV5-1 and TRBJ2-1; 10 bases are a match to TRBD2. The CDR3 loop spans 16 amino acids. The V gene end was trimmed by 5 bases and the J gene end by 10 bases; junction bases not matched to a gene: 15. Germline CDR1 is SGHRS and CDR2 is YFSETQ.

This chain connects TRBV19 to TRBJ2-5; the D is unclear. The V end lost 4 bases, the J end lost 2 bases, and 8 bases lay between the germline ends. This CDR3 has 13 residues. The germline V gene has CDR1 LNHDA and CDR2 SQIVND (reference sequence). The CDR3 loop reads CASSRNRQETQYF. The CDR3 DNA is TGTGCCAGTAGTAGGAACCGTCAAGAGACCCAGTACTTC.

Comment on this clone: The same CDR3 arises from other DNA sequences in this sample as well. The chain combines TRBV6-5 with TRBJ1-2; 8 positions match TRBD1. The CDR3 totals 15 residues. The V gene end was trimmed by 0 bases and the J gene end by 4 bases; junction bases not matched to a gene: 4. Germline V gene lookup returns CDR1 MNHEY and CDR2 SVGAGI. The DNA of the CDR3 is TGTGCCAGCAGTTACTCCGCAGGGGGCGGCTATGGCTACACCTTC. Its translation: CASSYSAGGGYGYTF.

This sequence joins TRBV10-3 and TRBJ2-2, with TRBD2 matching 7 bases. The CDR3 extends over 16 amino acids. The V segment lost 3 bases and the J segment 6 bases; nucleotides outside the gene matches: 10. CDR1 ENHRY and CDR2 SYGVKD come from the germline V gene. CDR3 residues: CAISDRLRELAGELFF. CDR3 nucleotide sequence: TGTGCCATCAGTGACCGGTTGCGGGAGCTTGCCGGGGAGCTGTTTTTT.

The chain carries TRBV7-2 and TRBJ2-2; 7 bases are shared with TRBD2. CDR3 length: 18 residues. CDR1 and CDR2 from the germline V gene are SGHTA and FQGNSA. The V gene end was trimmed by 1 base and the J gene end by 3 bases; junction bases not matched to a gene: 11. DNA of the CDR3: TGTGCCAGCAGCTTAGAGGCGTTGGCGGGAGTTTACACCGGGGAGCTGTTTTTT. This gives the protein CASSLEALAGVYTGELFF.

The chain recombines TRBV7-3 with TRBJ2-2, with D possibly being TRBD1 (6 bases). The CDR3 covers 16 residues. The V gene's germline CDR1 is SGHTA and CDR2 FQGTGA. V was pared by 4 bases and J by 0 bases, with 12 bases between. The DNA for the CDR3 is TGTGCCAGCAGCTCCGGGACATCCGCGAACACCGGGGAGCTGTTTTTT. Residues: CASSSGTSANTGELFF.

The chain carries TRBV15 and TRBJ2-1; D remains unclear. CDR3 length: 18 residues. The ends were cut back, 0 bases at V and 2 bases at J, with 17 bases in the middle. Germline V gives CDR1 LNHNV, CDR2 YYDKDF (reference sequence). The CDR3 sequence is CATSRDPPGGPAYNEQFF. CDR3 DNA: TGTGCCACCAGCAGAGATCCCCCCGGCGGCCCAGCCTACAATGAGCAGTTCTTC.

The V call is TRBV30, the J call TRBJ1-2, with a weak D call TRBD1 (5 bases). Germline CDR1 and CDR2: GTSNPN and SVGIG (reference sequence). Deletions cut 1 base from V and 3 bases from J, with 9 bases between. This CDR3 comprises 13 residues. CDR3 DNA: TGTGCCTGGAGTGAGGGGTATTACTATGGCTACACCTTC. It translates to CAWSEGYYYGYTF.

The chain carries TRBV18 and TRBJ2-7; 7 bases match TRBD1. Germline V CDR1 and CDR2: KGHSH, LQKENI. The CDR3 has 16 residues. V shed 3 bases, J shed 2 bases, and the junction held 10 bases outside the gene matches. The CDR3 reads CASSPPSGQTAYEQYF. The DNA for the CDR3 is TGTGCCAGCTCACCGCCCTCGGGACAGACGGCCTACGAGCAGTACTTC.

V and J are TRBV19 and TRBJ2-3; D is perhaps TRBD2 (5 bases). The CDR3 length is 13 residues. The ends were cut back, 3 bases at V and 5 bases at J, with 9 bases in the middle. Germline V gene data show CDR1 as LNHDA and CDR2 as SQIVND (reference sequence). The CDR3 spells CASSISGGDTQYF. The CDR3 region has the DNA TGTGCCAGTAGTATTAGTGGAGGAGATACGCAGTATTTT.

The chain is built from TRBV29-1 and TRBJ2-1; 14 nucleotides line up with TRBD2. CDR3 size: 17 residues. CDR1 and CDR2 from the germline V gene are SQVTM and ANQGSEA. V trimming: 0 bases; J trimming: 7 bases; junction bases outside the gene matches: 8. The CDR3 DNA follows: TGCAGCGTTGAAGATGGCTGGACTAGCGGGGGGATGAATGAGCAGTTCTTC. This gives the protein CSVEDGWTSGGMNEQFF.

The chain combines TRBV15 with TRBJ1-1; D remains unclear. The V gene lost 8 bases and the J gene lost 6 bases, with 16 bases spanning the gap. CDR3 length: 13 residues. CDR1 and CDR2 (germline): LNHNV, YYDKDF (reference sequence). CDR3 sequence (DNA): TGTGCCACCGGTTTCGATTTTTTGTCTGAAGCTTTCTTT. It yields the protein CATGFDFLSEAFF.

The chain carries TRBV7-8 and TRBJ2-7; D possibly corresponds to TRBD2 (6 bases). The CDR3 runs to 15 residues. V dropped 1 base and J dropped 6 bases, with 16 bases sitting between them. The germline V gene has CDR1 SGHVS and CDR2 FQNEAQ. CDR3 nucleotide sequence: TGTGCCAGCAGCTTAGATCGTTCGGGGGTTGGCGAGCAGTACTTC. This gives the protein CASSLDRSGVGEQYF.

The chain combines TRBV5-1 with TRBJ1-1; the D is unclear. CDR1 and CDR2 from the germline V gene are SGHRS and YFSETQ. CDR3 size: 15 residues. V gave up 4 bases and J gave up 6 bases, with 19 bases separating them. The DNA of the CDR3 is TGCGCCAGCAGCCCCACGCTGCCTGACTCCGCTGAAGCTTTCTTT. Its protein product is CASSPTLPDSAEAFF.

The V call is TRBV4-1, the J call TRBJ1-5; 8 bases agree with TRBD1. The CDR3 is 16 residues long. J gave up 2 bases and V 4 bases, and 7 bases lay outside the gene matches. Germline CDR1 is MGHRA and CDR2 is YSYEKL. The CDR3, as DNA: TGCGCCAGCAGCCGCTTCACAGGGGGTGGCAATCAGCCCCAGCATTTT. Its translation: CASSRFTGGGNQPQHF.

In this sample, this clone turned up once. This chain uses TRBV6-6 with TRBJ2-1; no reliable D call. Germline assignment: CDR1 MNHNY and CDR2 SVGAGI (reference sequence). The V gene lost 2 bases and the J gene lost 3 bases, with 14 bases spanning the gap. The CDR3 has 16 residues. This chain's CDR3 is CASSYGTIGLYNEQFF. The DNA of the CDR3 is TGTGCCAGCAGTTACGGAACAATCGGTCTCTACAATGAGCAGTTCTTC.

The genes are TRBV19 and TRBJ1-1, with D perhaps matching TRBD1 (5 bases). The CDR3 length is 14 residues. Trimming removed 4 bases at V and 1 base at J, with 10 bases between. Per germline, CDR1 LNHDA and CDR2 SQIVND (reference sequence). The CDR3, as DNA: TGTGCCAGTAGTACTCCTGGGACGAACACTGAAGCTTTCTTT. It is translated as CASSTPGTNTEAFF.

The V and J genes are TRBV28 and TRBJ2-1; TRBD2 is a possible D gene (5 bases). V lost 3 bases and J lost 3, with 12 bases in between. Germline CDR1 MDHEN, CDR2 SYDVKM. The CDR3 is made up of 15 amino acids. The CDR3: CASSLRGGYYNEQFF. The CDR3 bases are TGTGCCAGCAGTTTGCGCGGAGGCTACTACAATGAGCAGTTCTTC.

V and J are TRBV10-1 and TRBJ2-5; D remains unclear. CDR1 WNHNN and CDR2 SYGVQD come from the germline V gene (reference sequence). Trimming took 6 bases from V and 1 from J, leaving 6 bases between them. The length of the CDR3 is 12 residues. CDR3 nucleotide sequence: TGCGCCAGCAGCCGCGGCCAAGAGACCCAGTACTTC. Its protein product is CASSRGQETQYF.

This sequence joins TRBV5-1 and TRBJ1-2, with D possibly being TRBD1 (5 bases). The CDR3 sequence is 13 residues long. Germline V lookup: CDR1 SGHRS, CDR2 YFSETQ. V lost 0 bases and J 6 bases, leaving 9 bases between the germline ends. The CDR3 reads CASSLVQDNGYTF. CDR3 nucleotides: TGCGCCAGCAGCTTGGTACAGGATAATGGCTACACCTTC.

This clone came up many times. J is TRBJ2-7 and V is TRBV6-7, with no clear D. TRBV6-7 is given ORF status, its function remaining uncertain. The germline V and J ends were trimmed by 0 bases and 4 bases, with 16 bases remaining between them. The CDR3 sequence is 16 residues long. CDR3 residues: CASSYSGAVPPYEQYF. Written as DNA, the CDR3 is TGTGCCAGCAGTTACTCAGGTGCGGTTCCTCCGTACGAGCAGTACTTC.

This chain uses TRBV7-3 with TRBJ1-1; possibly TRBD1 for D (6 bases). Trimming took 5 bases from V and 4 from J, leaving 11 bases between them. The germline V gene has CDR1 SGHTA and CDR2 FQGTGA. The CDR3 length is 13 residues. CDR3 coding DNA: TGTGCCAGCAGCGTGGGACAAACCACTGAAGCTTTCTTT. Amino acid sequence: CASSVGQTTEAFF. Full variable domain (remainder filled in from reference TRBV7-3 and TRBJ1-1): GAGVSQTPSNKVTEKGKYVELRCDPISGHTALYWYRQSLGQGPEFLIYFQGTGAADDSGLPNDRFFAVRPEGSVSTLKIQRTERGDSAVYLCASSVGQTTEAFFGQGTRLTVV.

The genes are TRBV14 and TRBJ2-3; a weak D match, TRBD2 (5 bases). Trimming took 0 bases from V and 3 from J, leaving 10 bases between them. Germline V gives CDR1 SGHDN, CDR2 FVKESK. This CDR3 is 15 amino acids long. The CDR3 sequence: CASSQERGRTDTQYF. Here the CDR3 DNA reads TGTGCCAGCAGCCAAGAAAGAGGGAGAACAGATACGCAGTATTTT.

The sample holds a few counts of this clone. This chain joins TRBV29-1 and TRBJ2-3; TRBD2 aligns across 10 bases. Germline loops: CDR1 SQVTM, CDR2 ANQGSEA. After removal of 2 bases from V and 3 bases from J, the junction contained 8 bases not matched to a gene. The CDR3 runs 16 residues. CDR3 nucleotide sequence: TGCAGCGTTGAACCACTAGCGGGGATATTTACAGATACGCAGTATTTT. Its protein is CSVEPLAGIFTDTQYF.

The CDR3 reads CASSYTAAEKLFF. CDR3 in DNA: TGTGCCAGCAGCTATACCGCAGCTGAAAAACTGTTTTTT. V gene TRBV7-8 combines with J gene TRBJ1-4; D is uncertain. V lost 4 bases to trimming and J lost 7 bases, with 10 bases between them. There are 13 residues in the CDR3. Germline CDR1 is SGHVS and CDR2 is FQNEAQ.

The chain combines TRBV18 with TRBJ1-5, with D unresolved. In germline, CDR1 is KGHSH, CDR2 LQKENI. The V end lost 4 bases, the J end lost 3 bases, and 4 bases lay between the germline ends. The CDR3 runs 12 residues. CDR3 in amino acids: CASSLPNQPQHF. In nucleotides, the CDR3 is TGTGCCAGCTCACTACCCAATCAGCCCCAGCATTTT. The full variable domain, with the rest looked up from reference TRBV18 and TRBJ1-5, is NAGVMQNPRHLVRRRGQEARLRCSPMKGHSHVYWYRQLPEEGLKFMVYLQKENIIDESGMPKERFSAEFPKEGPSILRIQQVVRGDSAAYFCASSLPNQPQHFGDGTRLSIL.

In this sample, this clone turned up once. The CDR3 DNA follows: TGTGCCAGCAGCAAAGAAGGACAGGGCAATCAGCCCCAGCATTTT. Amino acid sequence: CASSKEGQGNQPQHF. The chain has TRBV21-1 and TRBJ1-5; the table's D call, TRBD1, has no DNA check behind it. TRBV21-1 constitutes a pseudogene. The CDR3 contains 15 residues.

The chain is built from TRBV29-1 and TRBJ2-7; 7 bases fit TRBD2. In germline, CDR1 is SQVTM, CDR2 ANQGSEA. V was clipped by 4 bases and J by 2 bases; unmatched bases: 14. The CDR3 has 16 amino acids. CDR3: CSVVIDVVGLAYEQYF. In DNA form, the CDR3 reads TGCAGCGTTGTAATAGATGTAGTTGGACTAGCCTACGAGCAGTACTTC.